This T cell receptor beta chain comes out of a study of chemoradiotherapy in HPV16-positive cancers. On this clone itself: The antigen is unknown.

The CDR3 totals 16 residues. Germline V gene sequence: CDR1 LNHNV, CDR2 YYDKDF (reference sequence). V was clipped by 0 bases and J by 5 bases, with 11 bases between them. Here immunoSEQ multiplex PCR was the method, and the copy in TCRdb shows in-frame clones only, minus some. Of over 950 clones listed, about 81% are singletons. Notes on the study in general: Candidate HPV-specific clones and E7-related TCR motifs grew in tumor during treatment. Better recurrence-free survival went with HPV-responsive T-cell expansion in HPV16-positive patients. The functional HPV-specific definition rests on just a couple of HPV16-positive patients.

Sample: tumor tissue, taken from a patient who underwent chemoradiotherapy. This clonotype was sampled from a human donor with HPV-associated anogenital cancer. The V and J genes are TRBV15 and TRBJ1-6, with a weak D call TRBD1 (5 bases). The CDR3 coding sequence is TGTGCCACCAGCAGAGAAAGGGGAAAGAATAATTCACCCCTCCACTTT. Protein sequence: CATSRERGKNNSPLHF.